Following are 9 T cell receptor beta chains from one sample sequenced in a study of blood T cells in healthy people across ages. Then a second PCR, running about 6 to 11 cycles, was carried out with a sample-barcoded 5' primer and a J-beta primer mix. One entry per CDR3 protein results from TCRdb running MiXCR on the 5' RACE reads. The table lists 1 million or so distinct CDR3 sequences, 45% of them singletons, with around 18% in the top ten. Sequenced input: blood. The receptor set was obtained from a woman aged 55-69 years in good health.

A single count supports this clonotype. V usage is TRBV28 and J usage is TRBJ1-2; D is undetermined. This CDR3 contains 16 residues. CDR1 is MDHEN, CDR2 SYDVKM, per germline. Trimming cost V 3 bases and J 6 bases, with 20 bases left between them. CDR3 region: CASSLAHIAGPNGYTF. CDR3 nucleotides: TGTGCCAGCAGTTTGGCCCATATAGCGGGTCCGAATGGCTACACCTTC.

This clonotype was seen only a few times. The gene calls are TRBV20-1 and TRBJ2-3, with D perhaps matching TRBD2 (6 bases). Germline V gene data show CDR1 as DFQATT and CDR2 as SNEGSKA (reference sequence). Trimming took off 3 bases at V and 5 bases at J, with 15 bases between the two ends. This CDR3 comprises 14 residues. CDR3 amino acids: CSASGDGGQDTQYF. The CDR3 coding sequence is TGCAGTGCTAGTGGTGACGGGGGTCAAGATACGCAGTATTTT.

This clonotype was observed a few times. This chain links TRBV5-1 with TRBJ2-1; D is unresolved. CDR3 length: 16 residues. Germline V gene data show CDR1 as SGHRS and CDR2 as YFSETQ. Trimming took 1 base from V and 7 from J, leaving 18 bases between them. The CDR3: CASSLSTVVGLNEQFF. CDR3 coding DNA: TGCGCCAGCAGCTTGTCGACCGTTGTAGGGCTGAATGAGCAGTTCTTC.

The gene calls are TRBV2 and TRBJ2-5; possible D gene TRBD1, 5 bases. In germline, CDR1 is SNHLY, CDR2 FYNNEI. V dropped 0 bases and J dropped 5 bases, with 7 bases sitting between them. This CDR3 is built from 13 residues. CDR3 loop: CASSEAGPETQYF. CDR3 sequence (DNA): TGTGCCAGCAGTGAAGCGGGGCCGGAGACCCAGTACTTC.

This clonotype was seen ten or more times. The chain is built from TRBV9 and TRBJ2-7, with D hard to call. V dropped 0 bases and J dropped 5 bases, with 9 bases sitting between them. The V gene's germline CDR1 is SGDLS and CDR2 YYNGEE. CDR3 length: 13 amino acids. The CDR3 DNA is TGTGCCAGCAGCGTAGCTTTGGGGAACGAGCAGTACTTC. It is translated as CASSVALGNEQYF.

The chain uses TRBV21-1 and TRBJ2-7; the table's D call, TRBD1, was not checked against the DNA. TRBV21-1 is given as a pseudogene. The CDR3 has 15 residues. The CDR3 loop reads CASFNGGLETHEQYF. The CDR3 region has the DNA TGTGCCAGCTTCAACGGGGGGTTAGAAACCCACGAGCAGTACTTC.

The rearrangement uses TRBV18 and TRBJ2-7; perhaps TRBD1 as D (6 bases). From germline, CDR1 is KGHSH and CDR2 LQKENI. The V and J ends lost 2 bases and 1 base respectively, with 12 bases between them. The CDR3 totals 15 residues. The CDR3 nucleotides are TGTGCCAGCTCACCAAGAATTACAGGGTCCTACGAGCAGTACTTC. It translates to CASSPRITGSYEQYF.

The chain employs TRBV29-1 and TRBJ2-5; tentative D call: TRBD1 (5 bases). The DNA end is more similar to TRBJ2-7, so the J call may be wrong. The germline gives CDR1 SQVTM, CDR2 ANQGSEA. This CDR3 is built from 14 residues. CDR3 loop: CSVERSGRDYEQYF. The CDR3 DNA sequence: TGCAGCGTTGAACGGTCTGGCAGGGATTACGAGCAGTACTTC.

This clonotype was picked up a small number of times. The V and J genes are TRBV20-1 and TRBJ1-2; D call uncertain. CDR3 size: 15 residues. V was trimmed by 0 bases and J by 2 bases, leaving 13 bases between them. Germline values: CDR1 DFQATT, CDR2 SNEGSKA (reference sequence). CDR3 nucleotides: TGCAGTGCTAGAGAGAGCACAGTGAACAACTATGGCTACACCTTC. Amino acids: CSARESTVNNYGYTF.